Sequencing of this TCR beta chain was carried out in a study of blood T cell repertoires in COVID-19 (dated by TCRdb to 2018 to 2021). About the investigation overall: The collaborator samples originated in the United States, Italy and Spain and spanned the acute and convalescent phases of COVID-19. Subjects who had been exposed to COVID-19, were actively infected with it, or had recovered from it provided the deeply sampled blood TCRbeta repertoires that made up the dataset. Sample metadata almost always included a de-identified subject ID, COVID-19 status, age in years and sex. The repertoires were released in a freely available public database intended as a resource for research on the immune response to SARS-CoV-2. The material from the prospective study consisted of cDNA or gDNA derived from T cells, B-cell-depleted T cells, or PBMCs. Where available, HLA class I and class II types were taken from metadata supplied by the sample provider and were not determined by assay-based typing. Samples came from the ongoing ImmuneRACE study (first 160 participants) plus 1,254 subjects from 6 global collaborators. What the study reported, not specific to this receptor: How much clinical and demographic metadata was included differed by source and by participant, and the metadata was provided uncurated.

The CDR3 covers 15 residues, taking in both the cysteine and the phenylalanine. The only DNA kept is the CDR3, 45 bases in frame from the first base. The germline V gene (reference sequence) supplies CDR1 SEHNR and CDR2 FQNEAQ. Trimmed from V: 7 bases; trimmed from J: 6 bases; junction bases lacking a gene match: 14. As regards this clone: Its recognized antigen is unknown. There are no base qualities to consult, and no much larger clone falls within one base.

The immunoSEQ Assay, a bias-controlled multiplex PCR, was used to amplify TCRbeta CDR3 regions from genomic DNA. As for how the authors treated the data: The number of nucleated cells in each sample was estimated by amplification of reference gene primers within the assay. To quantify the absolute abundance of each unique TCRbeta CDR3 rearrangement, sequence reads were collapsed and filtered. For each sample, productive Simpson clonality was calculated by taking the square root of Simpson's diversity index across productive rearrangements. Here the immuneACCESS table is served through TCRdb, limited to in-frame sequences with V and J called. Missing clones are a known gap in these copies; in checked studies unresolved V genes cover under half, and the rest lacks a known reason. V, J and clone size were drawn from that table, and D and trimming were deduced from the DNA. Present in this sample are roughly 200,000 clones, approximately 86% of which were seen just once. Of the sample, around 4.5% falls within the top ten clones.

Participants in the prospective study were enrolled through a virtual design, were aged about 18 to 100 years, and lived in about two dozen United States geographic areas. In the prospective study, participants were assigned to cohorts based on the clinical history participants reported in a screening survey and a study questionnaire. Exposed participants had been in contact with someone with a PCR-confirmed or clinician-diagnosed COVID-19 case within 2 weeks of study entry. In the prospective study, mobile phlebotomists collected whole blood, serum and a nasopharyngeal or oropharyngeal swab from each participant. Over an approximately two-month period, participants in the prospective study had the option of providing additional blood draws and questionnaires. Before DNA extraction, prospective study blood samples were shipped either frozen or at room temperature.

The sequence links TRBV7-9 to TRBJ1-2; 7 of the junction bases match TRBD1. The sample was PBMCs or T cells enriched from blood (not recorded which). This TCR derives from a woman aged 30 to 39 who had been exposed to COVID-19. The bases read TGTGCCAGCAACCTACTCACAGGGGAAGTCAATGGCTACACCTTC. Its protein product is CASNLLTGEVNGYTF.